One sample yielded the 21 T cell receptor beta chains listed below, sequenced in a study of T cell responses to AZD1222 COVID-19 vaccine. Data came from immunoSEQ multiplex PCR; TCRdb stores just in-frame clones and leaves some out. Of tens of thousands of clones listed, roughly 85% were seen once; the top ten hold roughly 19%. The specimen comprised peripheral blood, sampled on day 0 of AZD1222 vaccination. Receptors originate from an adult in good health.

CDR3 coding DNA: TGTGCCAGCAAGCGGGAAAGAGCGGCGAACACCGGGGAGCTGTTTTTT. Protein product: CASKRERAANTGELFF. The chain has TRBV2 and TRBJ2-2; TRBD2 aligns across 7 bases. J lost 0 bases, V lost 7 bases, and 8 bases had no gene match. Germline V gene lookup returns CDR1 SNHLY and CDR2 FYNNEI. The CDR3 spans 16 residues.

This chain uses TRBV19 with TRBJ1-2, with 9 positions matching TRBD1. Germline V gene sequence: CDR1 LNHDA, CDR2 SQIVND (reference sequence). The CDR3 totals 17 residues. Losses at the gene ends were 3 bases for V and 6 bases for J; bases not matched to a gene: 14. CDR3 in amino acids: CASSIQGQGRMKNGYTF. The CDR3 nucleotides read TGTGCCAGTAGTATCCAGGGACAGGGTAGGATGAAGAATGGCTACACCTTC.

The chain links TRBV19 to TRBJ1-5, with TRBD1 matching over 7 bases. In germline, CDR1 is LNHDA, CDR2 SQIVND (reference sequence). Germline trimming cut 1 base from V and 1 base from J; bases unmatched to any gene: 1. This CDR3 spans 15 amino acids. The CDR3 region is CASSIGQGSNQPQHF. CDR3 DNA sequence: TGTGCCAGTAGTATAGGACAGGGAAGCAATCAGCCCCAGCATTTT.

The V and J genes are TRBV9 and TRBJ2-1, with D tentatively TRBD2 (6 bases). The CDR3 spans 16 residues. V was clipped by 0 bases and J by 4 bases, with 14 bases between them. Germline V CDR1 and CDR2: SGDLS, YYNGEE. The CDR3 sequence: CASSVAGGIRYNEQFF. For the CDR3, the DNA is TGTGCCAGCAGCGTAGCGGGCGGGATTCGTTACAATGAGCAGTTCTTC. The full variable domain, in which reference TRBV9 and TRBJ2-1 provide the parts outside the CDR3, is DSGVTQTPKHLITATGQRVTLRCSPRSGDLSVYWYQQSLDQGLQFLIQYYNGEERAKGNILERFSAQQFPDLHSELNLSSLELGDSALYFCASSVAGGIRYNEQFFGPGTRLTVL.

This sequence joins TRBV7-3 and TRBJ2-5; 7 nucleotides match TRBD1. From germline, CDR1 is SGHTA and CDR2 FQGTGA. The CDR3 is 15 residues long. The V and J ends lost 2 bases and 2 bases, in that order; junction bases with no gene match: 5. CDR3 protein: CASSLDPGQQETQYF. The CDR3 DNA is TGTGCCAGCAGCTTAGATCCGGGACAGCAAGAGACCCAGTACTTC.

As DNA, the CDR3 is TGTGCCAGTAGTCCTGCCGGACAGGGGGCGCGTAATGAGCAGTTCTTC. Translation gives CASSPAGQGARNEQFF. The chain combines TRBV19 with TRBJ2-1, with 11 nucleotides matching TRBD1. Germline V gene sequence: CDR1 LNHDA, CDR2 SQIVND (reference sequence). V was clipped by 5 bases and J by 7 bases; unmatched bases: 10. This CDR3 has 16 amino acids. The full variable domain, its missing parts supplied by reference TRBV19 and TRBJ2-1, is DGGITQSPKYLFRKEGQNVTLSCEQNLNHDAMYWYRQDPGQGLRLIYYSQIVNDFQKGDIAEGYSVSREKKESFPLTVTSAQKNPTAFYLCASSPAGQGARNEQFFGPGTRLTVL.

The rearrangement joins TRBV9 to TRBJ2-2, with TRBD1 matching 12 bases. Germline V gene data show CDR1 as SGDLS and CDR2 as YYNGEE. The CDR3 has 15 amino acids. The V and J ends lost 6 bases and 5 bases, in that order; junction bases with no gene match: 5. The CDR3 here is CASTRDRGQTGELFF. DNA for the CDR3: TGTGCCAGCACGAGGGACAGGGGGCAAACCGGGGAGCTGTTTTTT.

The CDR3 loop is CASGPPGGIGNQPQHF. Written as DNA, the CDR3 is TGTGCCAGCGGACCCCCGGGCGGGATTGGCAATCAGCCCCAGCATTTT. This chain connects TRBV2 to TRBJ1-5, with D unclear. The length of the CDR3 is 16 residues. From germline, CDR1 is SNHLY and CDR2 FYNNEI. V lost 8 bases to trimming and J lost 2 bases, with 19 bases between them.

The count of this clone is one. The chain has TRBV4-1 and TRBJ2-7; 9 bases align to TRBD1. From germline, CDR1 is MGHRA and CDR2 YSYEKL. The CDR3 totals 16 residues. After removal of 4 bases from V and 0 bases from J, the junction contained 7 bases not matched to a gene. CDR3 sequence reads: CASSRGQGPDSYEQYF. The CDR3 DNA reads as TGCGCCAGCAGCCGAGGACAGGGGCCGGACTCCTACGAGCAGTACTTC.

The gene calls are TRBV5-1 and TRBJ2-2; D ambiguous. The CDR3 extends over 17 amino acids. Germline values: CDR1 SGHRS, CDR2 YFSETQ. The V gene lost 1 base and the J gene lost 0 bases, with 13 bases spanning the gap. The CDR3 loop is CASSLRPTRSNTGELFF. The CDR3 nucleotides read TGCGCCAGCAGCTTGCGCCCGACGAGATCGAACACCGGGGAGCTGTTTTTT.

The chain combines TRBV28 with TRBJ2-1; D uncertain. The CDR3 sequence is 12 residues long. Trimming shortened V by 2 bases and J by 7 bases, and 6 bases separated the two germline ends. Germline V gene lookup returns CDR1 MDHEN and CDR2 SYDVKM. The CDR3 is CASSLLPNEQFF. The CDR3 DNA reads as TGTGCCAGCAGTTTACTACCGAATGAGCAGTTCTTC.

This chain joins TRBV1 and TRBJ2-4. TRBV1 is tagged as a pseudogene. The CDR3 contains 19 residues. Written as DNA, the CDR3 is TGCACCAGCAGCCAAGATCTCCCAGGGGCGAGCGGGTGGAGAAACATTCAGTACTTC. It encodes CTSSQDLPGASGWRNIQYF.

The chain combines TRBV12-3 or TRBV12-4 with TRBJ1-1, with D perhaps matching TRBD1 (5 bases). The CDR3 consists of 11 residues. Trimming shortened V by 6 bases and J by 11 bases, and 13 bases separated the two germline ends. CDR3 sequence: CASSPGAGAFF. The CDR3 DNA reads TGTGCCAGCAGCCCCGGGGCTGGCGCTTTCTTT.

The V and J genes are TRBV5-1 and TRBJ1-1, with 8 positions matching TRBD1. V lost 4 bases and J lost 5; bases outside the gene matches: 7. Per germline, CDR1 SGHRS and CDR2 YFSETQ. This CDR3 has 14 amino acids. The CDR3 DNA sequence: TGCGCCAGCAGCCCTGGACAGGGAGGAACTGAAGCTTTCTTT. Protein product: CASSPGQGGTEAFF.

This clone has more than one count but fewer than ten. The CDR3: CASSPTKMGQANSPLHF. The CDR3 nucleotides are TGTGCCAGCAGCCCTACAAAGATGGGACAGGCCAATTCACCCCTCCACTTT. The chain recombines TRBV6-2 or TRBV6-3 with TRBJ1-6, with 8 bases matching TRBD1. There are 17 residues in the CDR3. Trimming removed 6 bases from V and 7 bases from J; junction bases left unmatched: 14. Germline CDR1 MNHEY, CDR2 SVGEGT.

The J gene is TRBJ1-3, the V gene TRBV19, with TRBD1 as a possible D gene (6 bases). Germline V CDR1 and CDR2: LNHDA, SQIVND (reference sequence). The CDR3 covers 13 residues. With 11 bases removed from V and 4 bases from J, the gap between germline ends came to 15 bases. Here the CDR3 reads CAASRGQGNTIYF. CDR3 nucleotide sequence: TGTGCCGCTAGCAGGGGTCAAGGAAACACCATATATTTT.

The chain is built from TRBV14 and TRBJ2-7; no reliable D call. Germline CDR1 SGHDN, CDR2 FVKESK. The CDR3 consists of 15 residues. With 0 bases removed from V and 1 base from J, the gap between germline ends came to 10 bases. CDR3 in DNA: TGTGCCAGCAGCCAAGACTACCTGGGGTCCTACGAGCAGTACTTC. This sequence encodes CASSQDYLGSYEQYF.

The J gene is TRBJ1-1, the V gene TRBV9, with D uncertain. The CDR3 loop spans 14 amino acids. The germline CDR1 and CDR2 sequences are SGDLS and YYNGEE. V lost 0 bases and J 0 bases, leaving 6 bases between the germline ends. The CDR3 DNA reads TGTGCCAGCAGCGTAGTGACAATGAACACTGAAGCTTTCTTT. Translation gives CASSVVTMNTEAFF.

J is TRBJ2-7 and V is TRBV6-1; 14 bases are shared with TRBD2. Germline CDR1 reads MNHNS; CDR2 reads SASEGT. This CDR3 comprises 18 residues. Trimming at V came to 2 bases and at J to 0 bases, leaving 6 bases not matched to a gene. The CDR3 reads CASSEWTSGGRSSYEQYF. CDR3 bases: TGTGCCAGCAGTGAATGGACTAGCGGGGGGAGGAGCTCCTACGAGCAGTACTTC.

The rearrangement links TRBV3-1 (or the pseudogene TRBV3-2) to TRBJ2-7; D perhaps matches TRBD2 (5 bases). Trimming shortened V by 1 base and J by 5 bases, and 6 bases separated the two germline ends. The V gene's germline CDR1 is LGHDT and CDR2 YNNKEL (reference sequence). This CDR3 contains 12 residues. CDR3: CASSQGGNEQYF. CDR3 in DNA: TGTGCCAGCAGCCAAGGAGGGAACGAGCAGTACTTC.

This chain uses TRBV7-9 with TRBJ2-1, with 9 bases lining up with TRBD1. The germline CDR1 and CDR2 sequences are SEHNR and FQNEAQ (reference sequence). The CDR3 spans 15 residues. The ends lost 5 bases at V and 6 bases at J; junction bases unmatched: 8. The CDR3 loop is CASSQRDREGNEQFF. The CDR3 bases are TGTGCCAGCAGCCAGAGGGACAGGGAGGGCAATGAGCAGTTCTTC.